Listed below are T cell receptor beta chains from one sample, sequenced in a study of monozygotic twins with inflammatory bowel disease. Reanalyzing the 5' RACE reads, TCRdb keeps one entry per CDR3 protein, without DNA. The sample data list approximately 300,000 distinct CDR3 sequences. The sequenced sample consisted of blood. Receptors were obtained from a human donor with ulcerative colitis or Crohn's disease, or a healthy co-twin of an affected twin (not recorded which). CDR3s include the opening cysteine and the closing phenylalanine or tryptophan.

TRBV7-9	TRBJ2-3	CASKRDSLTDTQYF
TRBV28	TRBJ2-7	CASSFRTGTGRNEQYF
TRBV7-9	TRBJ2-5	CASSFRGKETQYF
TRBV21-1	TRBJ1-4	CASSKNRDRDNEKLFF
TRBV7-2	TRBJ2-3	CASSLEPGTDTQYF
TRBV29-1	TRBJ1-1	CSVWKNTEAFF
TRBV20-1	TRBJ2-5	CSAVRGGGETQYF
TRBV19	TRBJ2-3	CASSQGLADTDTQYF
TRBV7-9	TRBJ2-7	CASSLASGIGEQYF
TRBV7-9	TRBJ2-7	CASSLEVVSEQNF
TRBV12-3/TRBV12-4	TRBJ2-1	CASSLRGGGSNEQFF
TRBV20-1	TRBJ2-2	CSAFNPGTPTGELFF
TRBV5-1	TRBJ1-1	CASSPAPGQGAFF
TRBV6-5	TRBJ1-3	CASSSTTPPLSGNTIYF
TRBV28	TRBJ2-4	CASNSDRADIQYF
TRBV28	TRBJ2-1	CASSPHSGGGRNEQFF
TRBV7-9	TRBJ2-1	CASSFPQREGRINEQFF
TRBV2	TRBJ2-2	CASSAKRQGAGELFF
TRBV9	TRBJ2-3	CASSGWPRTDTQYF
TRBV6-2/TRBV6-3	TRBJ2-7	CASSGPFSYEQYF
TRBV7-2	TRBJ1-3	CASSPGLSGNTIYF
TRBV18	TRBJ2-7	CASSPLAGTGGEQYF
TRBV3-1	TRBJ2-7	CASSPIYGGGHYEQYF
TRBV24-1	TRBJ2-5	CATSDPLQETQYF
TRBV20-1	TRBJ1-2	CSAKPGVGYGYTF
TRBV7-9	TRBJ2-1	CASSLRDSSYNEQFF
TRBV5-1	TRBJ1-6	CASSRDTSRGSPLHF
TRBV2	TRBJ2-3	CASSVGRGSTDTQYF
TRBV18	TRBJ2-5	CASSPRVTRYQETQYF
TRBV29-1	TRBJ2-1	CSGVNRGEQFF
TRBV9	TRBJ2-1	CASSVVQGYNEQFF
TRBV19	TRBJ2-3	CASSVTGRKYF
TRBV6-1	TRBJ1-1	CASSVVSSGTEAFF
TRBV5-1	TRBJ2-7	CASSFRASGTYEQYF
TRBV4-2	TRBJ2-3	CASSQDPTGGTDTQYF
TRBV6-2/TRBV6-3	TRBJ1-5	CASSYSRDQPQHF
TRBV6-2/TRBV6-3	TRBJ2-4	CASRDRLAKNIQYF
TRBV27	TRBJ2-1	CASSLRTRYNEQFF
TRBV3-1	TRBJ2-5	CASSPWIGETQYF
TRBV5-5	TRBJ1-1	CASSSLPDTEAFF
TRBV27	TRBJ2-7	CASSFFRGYEQYF
TRBV27	TRBJ1-2	CASSLSRGRDYGYTF
TRBV20-1	TRBJ2-2	CSARDLGLRGTGELFF
TRBV6-4	TRBJ2-3	CASRETSGGIGDTQYF
TRBV4-3	TRBJ1-4	CASSQAWQTNEKLFF
TRBV5-5	TRBJ1-6	CASTLEQIGYSPLHF
TRBV10-3	TRBJ2-1	CAISEVEGLNYNEQFF
TRBV18	TRBJ2-1	CASSKLTQEWDHEQFF
TRBV18	TRBJ2-1	CASSLSVFGDVDEQFF
TRBV5-1	TRBJ2-5	CASSYGTSGMNQETQYF
TRBV20-1	TRBJ2-7	CSARDQVWAGSYEQYF
TRBV3-1	TRBJ2-5	CASSQGLAGGQETQYF